These 23 T cell receptor beta chains share one sample of origin, sequenced in a study of shared clonotypes between healthy human individuals. Using immunoSEQ multiplex PCR, the repertoire was profiled, and TCRdb retains in-frame clones only, with some absent. Among millions of clones listed, 80% to 95% were seen once. Sequenced sample: naive CD4+ T cells from PBMCs. Subset noted: CD45RA+ positively selected. The origin of the receptors is a man aged 18 to 29 in good health. Some clones in this sample may be carry-over from other donors' samples.

In this sample, this clone turned up once. The chain employs TRBV9 and TRBJ2-3, with unresolved D. Germline values: CDR1 SGDLS, CDR2 YYNGEE. Trimming removed 0 bases from V and 1 base from J, with 9 bases in between. The CDR3 extends over 15 amino acids. The CDR3: CASSVAGFGTDTQYF. In DNA form, the CDR3 reads TGTGCCAGCAGCGTAGCTGGGTTTGGCACAGATACGCAGTATTTT.

The chain uses TRBV15 and TRBJ2-3; D unclear. Trimming took off 2 bases at V and 0 bases at J, with 21 bases between the two ends. Germline V CDR1 and CDR2: LNHNV, YYDKDF (reference sequence). This CDR3 region has 19 residues. This chain's CDR3 is CATSRSYPLRQRSTDTQYF. DNA of the CDR3: TGTGCCACCAGCAGATCCTACCCCTTAAGGCAGCGAAGCACAGATACGCAGTATTTT.

Written as DNA, the CDR3 is TGTGCCAGCAGTCAGACCCCGCCAGGCTACAATGAGCAGTTCTTC. The encoded protein is CASSQTPPGYNEQFF. The chain uses TRBV28 and TRBJ2-1, with D hard to call. Germline lookup yields CDR1 MDHEN and CDR2 SYDVKM. With 5 bases removed from V and 3 bases from J, the gap between germline ends came to 14 bases. CDR3 length: 15 residues.

As DNA, the CDR3 is TGTGCCACCAGCAGAGCTGAGGGGAGCCACACTGAAGCTTTCTTT. It specifies CATSRAEGSHTEAFF. This chain connects TRBV15 to TRBJ1-1; D may be TRBD1 (5 bases). Germline V CDR1 and CDR2: LNHNV, YYDKDF (reference sequence). V shed 1 base and J shed 3 bases, with 12 bases lying between them. The CDR3 has 15 residues.

The rearrangement uses TRBV19 and TRBJ2-5; TRBD2 aligns across 7 bases. The ends lost 1 base at V and 1 base at J; junction bases unmatched: 3. From germline, CDR1 is LNHDA and CDR2 SQIVND (reference sequence). The CDR3 consists of 15 residues. CDR3 sequence: CASSIGSGAQETQYF. The CDR3 DNA follows: TGTGCCAGTAGTATAGGGAGCGGGGCCCAAGAGACCCAGTACTTC.

The CDR3 sequence: CASSGRESAYEQYF. Written as DNA, the CDR3 is TGTGCCAGCAGCGGCCGAGAGTCTGCATACGAGCAGTACTTC. The V gene is TRBV7-9, the J gene TRBJ2-5; D call uncertain. The better agreement between TRBJ2-7 and the DNA end casts doubt on the J call. Germline assignment: CDR1 SEHNR and CDR2 FQNEAQ (reference sequence). The CDR3 extends over 14 amino acids.

The V and J genes are TRBV6-6 and TRBJ2-7; D unresolved. The length of the CDR3 is 16 residues. CDR1 and CDR2 (germline): MNHNY, SVGAGI (reference sequence). With 0 bases removed from V and 1 base from J, the gap between germline ends came to 13 bases. CDR3 region: CASSYSRTQPSYEQYF. DNA for the CDR3: TGTGCCAGCAGTTACTCGAGAACCCAGCCTTCCTACGAGCAGTACTTC.

The chain couples TRBV15 to TRBJ2-7; 8 bases line up with TRBD1. Germline trimming cut 1 base from V and 4 bases from J; bases unmatched to any gene: 3. Germline CDR1 reads LNHNV; CDR2 reads YYDKDF (reference sequence). The CDR3 consists of 14 residues. DNA for the CDR3: TGTGCCACCAGCAGAGGAGGGGACAGGTACGAGCAGTACTTC. Residues: CATSRGGDRYEQYF.

The chain joins TRBV25-1 to TRBJ2-7; 9 bases line up with TRBD2. After removal of 10 bases from V and 4 bases from J, the junction contained 23 bases not matched to a gene. This CDR3 has 18 residues. Germline V gives CDR1 MGHDK, CDR2 SYGVNS. CDR3 protein: CATSLGISLPSGTYEQYF. The CDR3 DNA sequence: TGTGCCACCTCTCTAGGGATTTCTTTACCTAGCGGGACATACGAGCAGTACTTC.

CDR3 in amino acids: CASSQTSAYTYEQYF. CDR3 nucleotides: TGTGCCAGCAGTCAGACTAGCGCCTATACCTACGAGCAGTACTTC. The chain has TRBV4-2 and TRBJ2-7, with 8 bases identical to TRBD2. Germline lookup yields CDR1 LGHNA and CDR2 YNFKEQ. The ends lost 6 bases at V and 2 bases at J; junction bases unmatched: 9. The CDR3 totals 15 residues.

This clone appeared a single time. The CDR3, as DNA: TGTGCCAGCAGTCCTATTCCGTCCCTGGACTATCCTTCTTTCTTT. This gives the protein CASSPIPSLDYPSFF. This rearrangement joins TRBV27 to TRBJ1-1, with D hard to call. CDR1 and CDR2 (germline): MNHEY, SMNVEV (reference sequence). The CDR3 runs 15 residues. V was cut by 5 bases and J by 12 bases, with 25 bases left in between.

The chain is built from TRBV5-8 and TRBJ1-2; 7 bases map to TRBD1. Germline values: CDR1 SGHTS, CDR2 YDEGEE. The CDR3 consists of 15 residues. J lost 3 bases, V lost 2 bases, and 7 bases had no gene match. Here the CDR3 DNA reads TGTGCCAGCAGCTTTCAGGGGGAATTGGACTATGGCTACACCTTC. Encoded protein: CASSFQGELDYGYTF.

CDR3 in amino acids: CASSPWGSSNTGELFF. CDR3 coding DNA: TGTGCCAGCAGTCCCTGGGGTAGCTCGAACACCGGGGAGCTGTTTTTT. V is TRBV28 and J is TRBJ2-2, with D unclear. Germline V gives CDR1 MDHEN, CDR2 SYDVKM. Trimming cost V 5 bases and J 0 bases, with 13 bases left between them. The CDR3 has 16 amino acids.

Of note for this clone: The junction departs from the called germline gene at one end, perhaps through a read error. The chain carries TRBV7-2 and TRBJ2-1, with D uncertain. CDR1 and CDR2 (germline): SGHTA, FQGNSA. This CDR3 is 14 amino acids long. The CDR3 loop is CASSPELVVDELFF. CDR3 nucleotide sequence: TGTGCCAGCAGCCCAGAGTTGGTGGTCGATGAGCTGTTCTTC.

This chain links TRBV25-1 with TRBJ2-7; 9 bases are shared with TRBD1. Germline V gene data show CDR1 as MGHDK and CDR2 as SYGVNS. With 6 bases clipped from V and 5 bases from J, the junction kept 5 bases outside the gene matches. This CDR3 comprises 13 residues. The CDR3 sequence: CASSEGQGNEQYF. As DNA, the CDR3 is TGTGCCAGCAGCGAGGGACAGGGTAACGAGCAGTACTTC.

The rearrangement links TRBV28 to TRBJ2-7; TRBD1 aligns across 11 bases. V shed 9 bases and J 4 bases; nucleotides not matched to a gene: 5. Germline V gives CDR1 MDHEN, CDR2 SYDVKM. This CDR3 is 13 amino acids long. The CDR3 region is CASTGDRGYEQYF. The DNA for the CDR3 is TGTGCCAGTACCGGGGACAGGGGGTACGAGCAGTACTTC.

This chain links TRBV5-1 with TRBJ1-3; no definite D call. V lost 4 bases and J lost 0, with 17 bases in between. Germline V lookup: CDR1 SGHRS, CDR2 YFSETQ. The CDR3 length is 17 residues. In DNA form, the CDR3 reads TGCGCCAGCAGCCCGGTCGGGCAAGATCTCTCTGGAAACACCATATATTTT. Protein: CASSPVGQDLSGNTIYF.

J is TRBJ1-1 and V is TRBV2; no clear D gene. The length of the CDR3 is 15 residues. The germline gives CDR1 SNHLY, CDR2 FYNNEI. Trimming cost V 3 bases and J 0 bases, with 11 bases left between them. CDR3 sequence reads: CASSDLGVLNTEAFF. The CDR3, as DNA: TGTGCCAGCAGTGACCTTGGGGTCCTGAACACTGAAGCTTTCTTT.

J is TRBJ2-1 and V is TRBV11-3; D may be TRBD1 or TRBD2 (5 bases each). Trimming took 0 bases from V and 6 from J, leaving 9 bases between them. The germline V gene has CDR1 SGHNT and CDR2 YENEEA. The CDR3 is 14 residues long. Written as DNA, the CDR3 is TGTGCCAGCAGCTTAGAGGGACGGTTCAATGAGCAGTTCTTC. It is translated as CASSLEGRFNEQFF.

This clone was counted a single time. The chain carries TRBV5-1 and TRBJ1-4; 7 bases match TRBD1. This CDR3 has 15 residues. CDR1 and CDR2 (germline): SGHRS, YFSETQ. Losses at the gene ends were 2 bases for V and 4 bases for J; bases not matched to a gene: 5. The CDR3 sequence is CASSFHRGGNEKLFF. CDR3 in DNA: TGCGCCAGCAGCTTCCACAGGGGAGGTAATGAAAAACTGTTTTTT.

V and J are TRBV4-1 and TRBJ2-4; 9 bases align to TRBD2. From germline, CDR1 is MGHRA and CDR2 YSYEKL. The CDR3 is made up of 18 amino acids. The V segment lost 0 bases and the J segment 8 bases; nucleotides outside the gene matches: 14. CDR3 bases: TGCGCCAGCAGCCAAGAAAAGGGCCTACTAGCGGGCGGGGACATTCAGTACTTC. Protein sequence: CASSQEKGLLAGGDIQYF.

This chain joins TRBV5-4 and TRBJ1-1, with a possible D match to TRBD1 (5 bases). CDR3 length: 15 amino acids. V was trimmed by 4 bases and J by 1 base, leaving 14 bases between them. Germline CDR1 and CDR2: SGHNT and YYREEE (reference sequence). As DNA, the CDR3 is TGTGCCAGCAGCCCACAAGGGACGGGGAACACTGAAGCTTTCTTT. Its protein product is CASSPQGTGNTEAFF.

The chain is built from TRBV4-2 and TRBJ2-7, with D possibly being TRBD2 (7 bases). V was pared by 3 bases and J by 3 bases, with 15 bases between. This CDR3 is 15 amino acids long. Germline lookup yields CDR1 LGHNA and CDR2 YNFKEQ. CDR3 residues: CASSQGGGQNYEQYF. The DNA for the CDR3 is TGTGCCAGCAGCCAGGGGGGGGGACAAAACTACGAGCAGTACTTC.